The source of this T cell receptor (beta chain) is a study of blood T cell repertoires in COVID-19. Study summary: Both acute and convalescent COVID-19 samples were obtained from the United States, Italy and Spain.

Measured with immunoSEQ multiplex PCR; TCRdb has only the in-frame clones, and not every one. The sample comprises 45,000 or so clones, approximately 87% of which are singletons, and roughly 10% rests with the top ten. This clone has more than one count but fewer than ten. The CDR3 contains 14 residues. Germline CDR1 and CDR2: SGHNT and YYREEE (reference sequence). Trimming cost V 3 bases and J 4 bases, with 13 bases left between them. Material for sequencing was peripheral blood. The receptor was derived from a human donor in a cohort sampled during active COVID-19. V is TRBV5-4 and J is TRBJ2-5; D is perhaps TRBD2 (6 bases). CDR3 sequence: CASSYGTSLETQYF. The CDR3 DNA reads TGTGCCAGCAGCTACGGGACTTCCTTAGAGACCCAGTACTTC.